What follows is one T cell receptor beta chain and its context. Its antigen is undetermined. The data were obtained in a study of cytomegalovirus exposure and HLA in healthy donors. Germline V lookup: CDR1 SGHVS, CDR2 FNYEAQ. The trim removed 5 bases at V and 4 bases at J, leaving 7 bases unmatched. The CDR3 is 15 residues long. Study results and caveats: It was likely that a cluster of highly shared sequence variants was a sequencing artifact.

PCR amplification relied on 60 Vbeta primers (plus 13 Jbeta primers). The repertoire was sequenced with immunoSEQ multiplex PCR; TCRdb's copy has only in-frame clones and lacks some. The sample records around 140,000 clones, 80% being singletons. The clonotype originates from a man aged 50-60 years in good health and CMV-seronegative. Sequencing used PBMCs. The rearrangement joins TRBV7-6 to TRBJ2-7, with TRBD2 identical over 11 bases. This CDR3 is CASSPTSGADYEQYF. CDR3 DNA sequence: TGTGCCAGCAGCCCGACTAGCGGGGCCGATTACGAGCAGTACTTC.